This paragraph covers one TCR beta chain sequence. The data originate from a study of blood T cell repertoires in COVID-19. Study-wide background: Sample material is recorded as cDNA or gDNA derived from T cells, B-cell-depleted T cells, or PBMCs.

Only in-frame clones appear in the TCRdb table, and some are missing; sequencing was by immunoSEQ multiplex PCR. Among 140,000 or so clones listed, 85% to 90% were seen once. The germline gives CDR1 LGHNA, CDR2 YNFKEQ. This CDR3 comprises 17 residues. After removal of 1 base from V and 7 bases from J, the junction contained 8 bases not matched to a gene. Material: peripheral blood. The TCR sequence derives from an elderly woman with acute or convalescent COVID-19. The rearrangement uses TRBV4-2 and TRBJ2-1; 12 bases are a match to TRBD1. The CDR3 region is CASSQGSGQGALNEQFF. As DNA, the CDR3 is TGTGCCAGCAGCCAAGGCTCGGGACAGGGGGCACTAAATGAGCAGTTCTTC.